What follows are 24 T cell receptor beta chains derived from one specimen sequenced in a study of OX40 agonist ivuxolimab in advanced cancers. Data came from immunoSEQ multiplex PCR; TCRdb stores just in-frame clones and leaves some out. This sample has 85,000 to 100,000 clones, with 70% to 90% found just once. The input for sequencing was CD4+ or CD8+ T cells sorted from blood, taken in a trial of the OX40 agonist ivuxolimab. Every receptor here comes from an adult with an advanced solid tumor such as melanoma, head and neck, liver or kidney cancer.

The genes are TRBV6-1 and TRBJ1-1, with TRBD1 as a possible D gene (6 bases). V lost 6 bases and J 4 bases, leaving 12 bases between the germline ends. The germline gives CDR1 MNHNS, CDR2 SASEGT. The CDR3 has 13 amino acids. CDR3 bases: TGTGCCAGCAGGTCCGGGGGCTTCACTGAAGCTTTCTTT. Protein sequence: CASRSGGFTEAFF.

This chain uses TRBV4-3 with TRBJ2-3; D may be TRBD2 (6 bases). Trimming shortened V by 0 bases and J by 2 bases, and 6 bases separated the two germline ends. CDR3 length: 14 residues. The germline V gene has CDR1 LGHNA and CDR2 YSLEER. The CDR3 here is CASSQERDTDTQYF. The DNA of the CDR3 is TGCGCCAGCAGCCAAGAGCGGGACACAGATACGCAGTATTTT.

The rearrangement uses TRBV6-1 and TRBJ1-5; D gene uncertain. The CDR3 length is 13 residues. Trimming shortened V by 7 bases and J by 1 base, and 8 bases separated the two germline ends. In germline, CDR1 is MNHNS, CDR2 SASEGT. In DNA, the CDR3 is TGTGCCAGCAAGGTTTCCAGCAATCAGCCCCAGCATTTT. Translated: CASKVSSNQPQHF.

The chain has TRBV6-1 and TRBJ2-1; D is unresolved. CDR1 and CDR2 from the germline V gene are MNHNS and SASEGT. V dropped 7 bases and J dropped 4 bases, with 5 bases sitting between them. CDR3 length equals 11 residues. The CDR3 is CASTRYNEQFF. The CDR3 DNA reads TGTGCCAGCACTAGGTACAATGAGCAGTTCTTC.

The chain joins TRBV11-2 to TRBJ2-3; D possibly corresponds to TRBD1 (6 bases). Trimming left V 8 bases short and J 2 bases short, with 17 bases between. The CDR3 is 15 amino acids. CDR1 and CDR2 from the germline V gene are SGHAT and FQNNGV. CDR3 DNA sequence: TGTGCCAGCTCTCCAGTAGGGGGAATCACAGATACGCAGTATTTT. Encoded protein: CASSPVGGITDTQYF.

In this sample, this clone turned up once. The chain joins TRBV27 to TRBJ2-7, with a tentative D call TRBD2 (5 bases). Trimming removed 2 bases at V and 0 bases at J, with 8 bases between. Germline CDR1 is MNHEY and CDR2 is SMNVEV (reference sequence). The CDR3 is 14 residues long. Written as DNA, the CDR3 is TGTGCCAGCAGTTTAAGGAGGAGCTCCTACGAGCAGTACTTC. Translating gives CASSLRRSSYEQYF.

This chain uses TRBV18 with TRBJ2-7; 8 nucleotides match TRBD1. The germline gives CDR1 KGHSH, CDR2 LQKENI. The CDR3 has 12 residues. Trimming at V came to 6 bases and at J to 7 bases, leaving 5 bases not matched to a gene. In nucleotides, the CDR3 is TGTGCCAGCTCCCCGGACAGGGATGAGCAGTACTTC. Translating gives CASSPDRDEQYF.

This chain links TRBV6-5 with TRBJ1-1, with 8 bases aligning to TRBD1. CDR1 is MNHEY, CDR2 SVGAGI, per germline. Losses at the gene ends were 7 bases for V and 4 bases for J; bases not matched to a gene: 8. The CDR3 totals 14 residues. This chain's CDR3 is CASIDRGMGTEAFF. CDR3 sequence (DNA): TGTGCCAGCATAGACAGGGGAATGGGCACTGAAGCTTTCTTT.

The rearrangement uses TRBV2 and TRBJ2-1, with 11 nucleotides matching TRBD2. Germline V gene sequence: CDR1 SNHLY, CDR2 FYNNEI. The CDR3 covers 16 residues. Trimming took 3 bases from V and 2 from J; bases not matched to a gene: 3. The CDR3 DNA reads TGTGCCAGCAGTGAGGTAGCGGGGGGGCCCTACAATGAGCAGTTCTTC. Translation: CASSEVAGGPYNEQFF. Complete variable domain (other parts from reference TRBV2 and TRBJ2-1): EPEVTQTPSHQVTQMGQEVILRCVPISNHLYFYWYRQILGQKVEFLVSFYNNEISEKSEIFDDQFSVERPDGSNFTLKIRSTKLEDSAMYFCASSEVAGGPYNEQFFGPGTRLTVL.

The chain joins TRBV30 to TRBJ1-5; D call uncertain. The V and J ends lost 2 bases and 5 bases respectively, with 10 bases between them. This CDR3 has 13 amino acids. The germline V gene encodes CDR1 GTSNPN and CDR2 SVGIG (reference sequence). DNA for the CDR3: TGTGCCTGGAGTATGGCAGGACATCAGCCCCAGCATTTT. Translation gives CAWSMAGHQPQHF.

This clone has just one count. The rearrangement links TRBV6-5 to TRBJ2-5; D is possibly TRBD1 (5 bases). The CDR3 covers 12 residues. V was shortened by 2 bases and J by 5 bases, with 6 bases between the two germline ends. Germline loops: CDR1 MNHEY, CDR2 SVGAGI. The CDR3 is CASSYGAETQYF. The CDR3 DNA follows: TGTGCCAGCAGTTACGGGGCCGAGACCCAGTACTTC.

This clone counts as medium-sized. The gene calls are TRBV18 and TRBJ1-5, with D hard to call. Germline-derived CDR1 and CDR2 are KGHSH and LQKENI. The CDR3 length is 15 residues. Between the trimmed V and J ends, which lost 5 bases and 6 bases, there was a span of 17 bases. CDR3 nucleotides: TGTGCCAGCTCATTAGAGCAAAGGTCTAGTCAGCCCCAGCATTTT. This encodes CASSLEQRSSQPQHF.

This clone came up a few times. The chain combines TRBV7-2 with TRBJ2-7; D might be TRBD2 (5 bases). Trimming pared 3 bases from V and 2 bases from J, leaving 8 bases between. Germline-derived CDR1 and CDR2 are SGHTA and FQGNSA. The CDR3 is made up of 13 amino acids. CDR3 protein: CASSFRETYEQYF. The CDR3 DNA follows: TGTGCCAGCAGCTTCCGGGAAACCTACGAGCAGTACTTC. The complete variable domain, with remaining parts taken from reference TRBV7-2 and TRBJ2-7, reads GAGVSQSPSNKVTEKGKDVELRCDPISGHTALYWYRQSLGQGLEFLIYFQGNSAPDKSGLPSDRFSAERTGGSVSTLTIQRTQQEDSAVYLCASSFRETYEQYFGPGTRLTVT.

The chain recombines TRBV9 with TRBJ2-5; 13 nucleotides agree with TRBD2. The CDR3 loop spans 17 amino acids. Germline V gene data show CDR1 as SGDLS and CDR2 as YYNGEE. V lost 4 bases and J lost 3; bases outside the gene matches: 9. CDR3 residues: CASSPGRTSGGEETQYF. The CDR3 DNA is TGTGCCAGCAGCCCTGGGCGGACTAGCGGGGGCGAAGAGACCCAGTACTTC.

This clone was picked up one time. V and J are TRBV6-1 and TRBJ2-5; TRBD2 matches at 9 bases. The CDR3 has 14 amino acids. Germline V gives CDR1 MNHNS, CDR2 SASEGT. V shed 7 bases, J shed 5 bases, and the junction held 8 bases outside the gene matches. CDR3 protein: CASTERGVGETQYF. The CDR3 nucleotides are TGTGCCAGCACCGAGCGGGGGGTCGGTGAGACCCAGTACTTC.

The gene calls are TRBV6-4 and TRBJ2-1; 8 bases match TRBD2. V shed 2 bases, J shed 6 bases, and the junction held 6 bases outside the gene matches. Germline V CDR1 and CDR2: MRHNA, SNTAGT. The CDR3 spans 15 residues. CDR3 in amino acids: CASSDGVAGFNEQFF. The CDR3 DNA follows: TGTGCCAGCAGTGACGGGGTAGCGGGGTTCAATGAGCAGTTCTTC.

The V and J genes are TRBV4-1 and TRBJ2-5, with D perhaps TRBD1 (5 bases). Germline assignment: CDR1 MGHRA and CDR2 YSYEKL. The ends were cut back, 0 bases at V and 3 bases at J, with 8 bases in the middle. This CDR3 comprises 14 residues. The CDR3 nucleotides are TGCGCCAGCAGCCAAGAAAGGGGTGAAGAGACCCAGTACTTC. Its translation is CASSQERGEETQYF.

This clone appeared a single time. The gene calls are TRBV28 and TRBJ1-2; 9 bases align to TRBD1. V shed 7 bases, J shed 8 bases, and the junction held 11 bases outside the gene matches. The germline V gene has CDR1 MDHEN and CDR2 SYDVKM. The CDR3 consists of 14 residues. CDR3 protein: CASTSGTGFYGYTF. The CDR3 DNA is TGTGCCAGCACCTCCGGGACAGGGTTCTACGGCTACACCTTC.

Details on this clone: An end of the junction does not agree with germline; a read error may underlie this. The chain carries TRBV7-7 and TRBJ2-5; 9 positions match TRBD1. CDR1 is SSHAT and CDR2 is FNYEAQ in the germline V gene (reference sequence). This CDR3 has 13 amino acids. This CDR3 reads CASSSGQGETQYF. For the CDR3, the DNA is TGTGCTAGCAGCTCGGGACAGGGAGAGACCCAGTACTTC. Variable domain in full (rest from reference TRBV7-7 and TRBJ2-5): GAGVSQSPRYKVTKRGQDVTLRCDPISSHATLYWYQQALGQGPEFLTYFNYEAQPDKSGLPSDRFSAERPEGSISTLTIQRTEQRDSAMYRCASSSGQGETQYFGPGTRLLVL.

Of note for this clone: Different DNA sequences within this sample yield the same CDR3. The chain combines TRBV19 with TRBJ2-2, with TRBD1 matching over 7 bases. J gave up 2 bases and V 6 bases, and 6 bases lay outside the gene matches. The CDR3 is made up of 15 amino acids. Germline CDR1 is LNHDA and CDR2 is SQIVND (reference sequence). The CDR3 coding sequence is TGTGCCAGTAGATCGCGACAGGGCAACACCGGGGAGCTGTTTTTT. Translating gives CASRSRQGNTGELFF. Full variable domain (remainder filled in from reference TRBV19 and TRBJ2-2): DGGITQSPKYLFRKEGQNVTLSCEQNLNHDAMYWYRQDPGQGLRLIYYSQIVNDFQKGDIAEGYSVSREKKESFPLTVTSAQKNPTAFYLCASRSRQGNTGELFFGEGSRLTVL.

The V gene is TRBV28, the J gene TRBJ1-1; no firm D call. Trimming stripped 7 bases from V and 0 bases from J, with 12 bases between. The V gene's germline CDR1 is MDHEN and CDR2 SYDVKM. The CDR3 loop spans 14 amino acids. In DNA form, the CDR3 reads TGTGCCAGCACCTCGACAATCTTGAACACTGAAGCTTTCTTT. It codes for CASTSTILNTEAFF. The variable domain in full, completed from reference TRBV28 and TRBJ1-1, reads DVKVTQSSRYLVKRTGEKVFLECVQDMDHENMFWYRQDPGLGLRLIYFSYDVKMKEKGDIPEGYSVSREKKERFSLILESASTNQTSMYLCASTSTILNTEAFFGQGTRLTVV.

The J gene is TRBJ2-5, the V gene TRBV5-4; perhaps TRBD1 as D (6 bases). CDR1 and CDR2 (germline): SGHNT, YYREEE (reference sequence). This CDR3 contains 14 residues. V lost 4 bases to trimming and J lost 5 bases, with 15 bases between them. The CDR3 here is CASSPNRVAETQYF. CDR3 nucleotide sequence: TGTGCCAGCAGCCCCAACAGGGTGGCCGAGACCCAGTACTTC. Together with reference TRBV5-4 and TRBJ2-5, the CDR3 gives the full variable domain: ETGVTQSPTHLIKTRGQQVTLRCSSQSGHNTVSWYQQALGQGPQFIFQYYREEENGRGNFPPRFSGLQFPNYSSELNVNALELDDSALYLCASSPNRVAETQYFGPGTRLLVL.

This chain uses TRBV19 with TRBJ1-1; maybe TRBD1 (6 bases). The CDR3 is made up of 15 amino acids. Germline V gives CDR1 LNHDA, CDR2 SQIVND (reference sequence). Trimming removed 3 bases at V and 1 base at J, with 12 bases between. Here the CDR3 DNA reads TGTGCCAGTAGTATCTCGAACAGGGAGAACACTGAAGCTTTCTTT. This sequence encodes CASSISNRENTEAFF.

This chain links TRBV28 with TRBJ1-5, with unresolved D. Germline V lookup: CDR1 MDHEN, CDR2 SYDVKM. This CDR3 comprises 13 residues. V dropped 3 bases and J dropped 5 bases, with 8 bases sitting between them. The CDR3 loop reads CASSLGRYQPQHF. Written as DNA, the CDR3 is TGTGCCAGCAGTTTGGGTCGCTATCAGCCCCAGCATTTT.